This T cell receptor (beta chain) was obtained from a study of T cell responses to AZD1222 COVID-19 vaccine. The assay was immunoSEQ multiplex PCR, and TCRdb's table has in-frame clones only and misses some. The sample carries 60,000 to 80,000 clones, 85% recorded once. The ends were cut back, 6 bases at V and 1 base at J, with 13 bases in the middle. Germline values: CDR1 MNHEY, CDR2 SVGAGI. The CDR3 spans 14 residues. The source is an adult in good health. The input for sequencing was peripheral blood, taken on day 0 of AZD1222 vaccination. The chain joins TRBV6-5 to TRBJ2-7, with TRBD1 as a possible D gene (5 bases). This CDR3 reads CASRRQTASYEQYF. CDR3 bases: TGTGCCAGCAGGCGGCAGACAGCGTCCTACGAGCAGTACTTC.